These 7 T cell receptor beta chains were all obtained from the same sample, sequenced in a study of blood T cell repertoires in COVID-19. Generated by immunoSEQ multiplex PCR, the TCRdb table keeps only in-frame clones and is missing some. This sample has about 94,000 clones, with around 87% found just once. Sequencing was performed on peripheral blood. The source is a human donor with acute or convalescent COVID-19. The donor label of this sample is uncertain.

The gene calls are TRBV7-3 and TRBJ2-5; 7 bases map to TRBD1. Germline lookup yields CDR1 SGHTA and CDR2 FQGTGA. Losses at the gene ends were 5 bases for V and 5 bases for J; bases not matched to a gene: 8. The CDR3 contains 14 residues. CDR3 loop: CASSPQGSGETQYF. In DNA, the CDR3 is TGTGCCAGCAGCCCACAGGGGTCGGGGGAGACCCAGTACTTC.

The chain uses TRBV2 and TRBJ2-5; maybe TRBD1 (6 bases). From germline, CDR1 is SNHLY and CDR2 FYNNEI. Trimming stripped 4 bases from V and 5 bases from J, with 17 bases between. The CDR3 contains 15 residues. CDR3 coding DNA: TGTGCCAGCAGTGTGGACAGAGGAAAAGTGGAGACCCAGTACTTC. Residues: CASSVDRGKVETQYF.

This rearrangement joins TRBV6-5 to TRBJ2-7; possibly TRBD1 for D (5 bases). CDR1 and CDR2 from the germline V gene are MNHEY and SVGAGI. There are 11 residues in the CDR3. V was shortened by 6 bases and J by 7 bases, with 10 bases between the two germline ends. The CDR3: CASRSGFEQYF. The CDR3 DNA reads TGTGCCAGCAGATCAGGGTTTGAGCAGTACTTC.

This clone was picked up one time. The rearrangement joins TRBV6-5 to TRBJ1-3, with a possible D match to TRBD1 (5 bases). The CDR3 runs to 16 residues. Germline CDR1 MNHEY, CDR2 SVGAGI. With 4 bases removed from V and 9 bases from J, the gap between germline ends came to 22 bases. In DNA form, the CDR3 reads TGTGCCAGCAGTTGGATCTCGGACACCCGAAGGAGCACCATATATTTT. Amino acid sequence: CASSWISDTRRSTIYF.

The V call is TRBV5-1, the J call TRBJ2-6; possible D gene TRBD1, 6 bases. V shed 4 bases and J shed 4 bases, with 12 bases lying between them. This CDR3 comprises 15 residues. From germline, CDR1 is SGHRS and CDR2 YFSETQ. The CDR3, as DNA: TGCGCCAGCAGCCGGGGACATCCGGGGGCCAACGTCCTGACTTTC. Protein product: CASSRGHPGANVLTF.

V is TRBV27 and J is TRBJ2-5, with 7 nucleotides matching TRBD2. Germline-derived CDR1 and CDR2 are MNHEY and SMNVEV (reference sequence). This CDR3 has 13 residues. J lost 6 bases, V lost 6 bases, and 7 bases had no gene match. For the CDR3, the DNA is TGTGCCAGCAGCCCGGGGGGATGGAAGACCCAGTACTTC. Its protein product is CASSPGGWKTQYF.

The chain employs TRBV7-2 and TRBJ1-1; TRBD1 matches at 8 bases. CDR3 size: 16 residues. The trim removed 1 base at V and 0 bases at J, leaving 4 bases unmatched. CDR1 is SGHTA and CDR2 is FQGNSA in the germline V gene. The CDR3 protein is CASSLEGQAMNTEAFF. Here the CDR3 DNA reads TGTGCCAGCAGCTTAGAGGGACAGGCTATGAACACTGAAGCTTTCTTT.